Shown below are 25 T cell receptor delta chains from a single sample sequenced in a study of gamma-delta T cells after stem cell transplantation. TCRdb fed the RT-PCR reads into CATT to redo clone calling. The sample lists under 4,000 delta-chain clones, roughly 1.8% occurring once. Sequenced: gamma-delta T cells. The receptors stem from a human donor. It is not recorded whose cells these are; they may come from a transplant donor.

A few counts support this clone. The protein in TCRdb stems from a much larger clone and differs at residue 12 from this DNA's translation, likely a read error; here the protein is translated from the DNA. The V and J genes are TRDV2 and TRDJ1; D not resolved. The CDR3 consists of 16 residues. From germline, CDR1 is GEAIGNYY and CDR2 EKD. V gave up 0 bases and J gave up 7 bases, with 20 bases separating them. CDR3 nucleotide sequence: TGTGCCTGTGACACCGTCACAGCGATGAAGGCCGCTAAACTCATCTTT. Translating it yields CACDTVTAMKAAKLIF.

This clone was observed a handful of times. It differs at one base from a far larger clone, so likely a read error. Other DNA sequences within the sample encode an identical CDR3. CDR3 DNA sequence: TGTGCCTGTGACACCGTTGTCCGTGATACGCCGGAAGAAACCTCCTGGGACACCCGACAGATGTTTTTC. This encodes CACDTVVRDTPEETSWDTRQMFF. The chain uses TRDV2 and TRDJ3; a possible D gene is TRDD3 (6 bases). Per the germline V gene, CDR1 is GEAIGNYY and CDR2 is EKD. There are 23 residues in the CDR3. Trimming took off 0 bases at V and 0 bases at J, with 26 bases between the two ends.

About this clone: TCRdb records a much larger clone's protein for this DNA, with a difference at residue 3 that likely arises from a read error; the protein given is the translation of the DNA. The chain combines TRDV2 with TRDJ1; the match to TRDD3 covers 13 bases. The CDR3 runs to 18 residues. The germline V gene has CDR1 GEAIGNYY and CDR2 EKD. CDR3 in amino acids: CARDAVLGDTRDTDKLIF. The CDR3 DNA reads TGTGCCCGTGACGCCGTACTGGGGGATACGCGGGACACCGATAAACTCATCTTT.

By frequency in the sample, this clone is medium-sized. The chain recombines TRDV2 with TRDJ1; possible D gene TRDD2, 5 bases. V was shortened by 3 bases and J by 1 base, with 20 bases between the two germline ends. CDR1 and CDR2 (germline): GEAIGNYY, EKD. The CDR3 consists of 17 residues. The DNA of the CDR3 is TGTGCCTGTGACCCCCTACCCCGAAAACCGAGCACCGATAAACTCATCTTT. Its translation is CACDPLPRKPSTDKLIF.

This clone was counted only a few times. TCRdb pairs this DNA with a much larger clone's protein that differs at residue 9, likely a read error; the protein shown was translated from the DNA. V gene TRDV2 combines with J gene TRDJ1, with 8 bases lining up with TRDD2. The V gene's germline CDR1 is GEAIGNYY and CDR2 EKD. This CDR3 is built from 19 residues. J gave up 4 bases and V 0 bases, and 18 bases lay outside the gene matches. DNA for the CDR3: TGTGCCTGTGACACCCACCTTCCTATAATCCGTGGGGACTACGATAAACTCATCTTT. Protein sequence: CACDTHLPIIRGDYDKLIF.

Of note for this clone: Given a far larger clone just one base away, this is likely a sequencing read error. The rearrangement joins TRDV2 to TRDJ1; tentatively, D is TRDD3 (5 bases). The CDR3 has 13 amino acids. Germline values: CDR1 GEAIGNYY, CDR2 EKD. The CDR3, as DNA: TGTGCCTGTGACACCTGGGGCACCGATAAACCCATCTTT. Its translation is CACDTWGTDKPIF.

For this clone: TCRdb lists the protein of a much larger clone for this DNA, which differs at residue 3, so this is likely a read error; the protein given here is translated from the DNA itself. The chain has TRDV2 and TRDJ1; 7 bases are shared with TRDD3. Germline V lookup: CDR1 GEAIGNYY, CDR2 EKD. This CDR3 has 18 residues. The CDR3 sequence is CAREPLTLLGIHTDKLIF. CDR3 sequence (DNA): TGTGCCCGTGAACCTCTAACCTTACTGGGGATCCACACCGATAAACTCATCTTT.

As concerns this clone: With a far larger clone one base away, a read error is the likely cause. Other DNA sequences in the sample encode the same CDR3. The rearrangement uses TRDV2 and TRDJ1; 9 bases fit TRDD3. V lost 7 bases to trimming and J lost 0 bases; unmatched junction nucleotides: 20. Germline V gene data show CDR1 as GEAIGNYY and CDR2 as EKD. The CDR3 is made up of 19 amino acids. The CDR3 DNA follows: TGTGCCTGCGACTACCTTAAGGGGATACGGGGCGACGACACCGATAAACTCATCTTT. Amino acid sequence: CACDYLKGIRGDDTDKLIF.

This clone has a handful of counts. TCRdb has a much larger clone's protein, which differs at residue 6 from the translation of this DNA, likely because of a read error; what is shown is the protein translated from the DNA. The CDR3 here is CACDASLGDTYTDKLIF. CDR3 sequence (DNA): TGTGCCTGTGACGCCTCACTGGGGGATACGTACACCGATAAACTCATCTTT. The chain links TRDV2 to TRDJ1, with 13 bases matching TRDD3. The germline V gene has CDR1 GEAIGNYY and CDR2 EKD. The CDR3 is made up of 17 amino acids. Germline trimming cut 3 bases from V and 0 bases from J; bases unmatched to any gene: 6.

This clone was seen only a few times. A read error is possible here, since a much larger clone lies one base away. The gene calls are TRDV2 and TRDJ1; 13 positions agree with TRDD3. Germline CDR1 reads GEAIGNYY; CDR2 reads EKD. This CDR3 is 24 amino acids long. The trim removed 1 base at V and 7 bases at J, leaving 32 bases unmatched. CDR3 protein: CACDTVLGDTWALPNEAGKGKLIF. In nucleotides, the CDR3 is TGTGCCTGTGACACTGTACTGGGGGATACGTGGGCCCTCCCTAACGAAGCGGGCAAGGGTAAACTCATCTTT.

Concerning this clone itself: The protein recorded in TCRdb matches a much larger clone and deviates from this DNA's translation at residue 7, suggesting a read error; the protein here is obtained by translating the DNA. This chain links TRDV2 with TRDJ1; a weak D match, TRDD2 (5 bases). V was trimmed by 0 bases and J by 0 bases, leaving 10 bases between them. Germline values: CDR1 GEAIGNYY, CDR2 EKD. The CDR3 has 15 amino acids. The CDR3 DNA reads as TGTGCCTGTGACACCATTAGCCTTCACACCGATAAACTCATCTTT. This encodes CACDTISLHTDKLIF.

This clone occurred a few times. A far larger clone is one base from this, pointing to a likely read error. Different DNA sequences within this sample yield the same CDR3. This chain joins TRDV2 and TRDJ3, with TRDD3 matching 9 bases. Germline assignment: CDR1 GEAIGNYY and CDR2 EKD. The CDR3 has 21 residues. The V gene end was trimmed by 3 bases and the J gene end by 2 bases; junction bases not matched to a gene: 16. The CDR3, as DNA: TGTGCCTGTGACTCCGTAGAAGGGGATACGCGACCCACCTGGGACACCCGACAGATGTTTTTC. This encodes CACDSVEGDTRPTWDTRQMFF.

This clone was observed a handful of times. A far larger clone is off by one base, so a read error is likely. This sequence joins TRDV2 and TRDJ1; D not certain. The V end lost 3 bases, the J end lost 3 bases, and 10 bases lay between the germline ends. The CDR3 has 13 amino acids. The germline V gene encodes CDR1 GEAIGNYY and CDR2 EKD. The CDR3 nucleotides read TGTGCCTGTGACGCCATCCCAGCCGATAAACTCATCTTT. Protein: CACDAIPADKLIF.

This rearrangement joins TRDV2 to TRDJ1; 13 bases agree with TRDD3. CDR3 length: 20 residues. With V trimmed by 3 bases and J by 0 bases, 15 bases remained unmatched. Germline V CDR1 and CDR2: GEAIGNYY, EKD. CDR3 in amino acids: CACDPLPPVLGDTYTDKLIF. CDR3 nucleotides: TGTGCCTGTGACCCCCTGCCTCCCGTACTGGGGGATACGTACACCGATAAACTCATCTTT.

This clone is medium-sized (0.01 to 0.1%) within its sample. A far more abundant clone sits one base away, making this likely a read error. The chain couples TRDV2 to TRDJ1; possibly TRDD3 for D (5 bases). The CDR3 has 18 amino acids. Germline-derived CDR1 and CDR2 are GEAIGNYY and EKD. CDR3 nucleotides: TGTGCCTGTGACACCGCTGGGTGGGGACCAACTTACACCGATAAACCCATCTTT. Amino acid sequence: CACDTAGWGPTYTDKPIF.

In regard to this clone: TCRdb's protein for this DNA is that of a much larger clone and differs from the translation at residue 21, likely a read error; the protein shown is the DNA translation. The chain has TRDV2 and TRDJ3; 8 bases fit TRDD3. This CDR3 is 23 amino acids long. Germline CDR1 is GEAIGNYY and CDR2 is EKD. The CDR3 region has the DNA TGTGCCTGTGACACCGTTGTCCGGGATACGCCGGAAGAAACCTCCTGGGACACCCGACAGATTTTTTTC. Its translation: CACDTVVRDTPEETSWDTRQIFF.

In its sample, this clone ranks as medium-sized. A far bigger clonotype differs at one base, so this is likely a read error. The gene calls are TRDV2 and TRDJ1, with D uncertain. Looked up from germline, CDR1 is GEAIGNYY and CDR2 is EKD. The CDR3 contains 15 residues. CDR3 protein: CACDTLSGYTDKPIF. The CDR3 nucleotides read TGTGCCTGTGACACCCTATCCGGTTACACCGATAAACCCATCTTT.

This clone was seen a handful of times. The CDR3 nucleotides read TGTGCCTGTGACACCGTTGTACTGGGGGATAAGGGGGACACCGATAAACTCATCTTT. The encoded protein is CACDTVVLGDKGDTDKLIF. The chain uses TRDV2 and TRDJ1; TRDD3 matches at 11 bases. CDR3 length: 19 residues. The ends lost 0 bases at V and 0 bases at J; junction bases unmatched: 11. Germline assignment: CDR1 GEAIGNYY and CDR2 EKD.

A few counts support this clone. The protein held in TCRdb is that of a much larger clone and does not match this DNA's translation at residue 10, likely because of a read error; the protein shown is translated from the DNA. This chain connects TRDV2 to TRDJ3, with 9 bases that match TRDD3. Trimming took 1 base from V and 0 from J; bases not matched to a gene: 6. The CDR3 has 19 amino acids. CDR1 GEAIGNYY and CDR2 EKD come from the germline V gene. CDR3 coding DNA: TGTGCCTGTGACACGGTACTGGGGGAAACCTCCTGGGACACCCGACAGATGTTTTTC. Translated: CACDTVLGETSWDTRQMFF.

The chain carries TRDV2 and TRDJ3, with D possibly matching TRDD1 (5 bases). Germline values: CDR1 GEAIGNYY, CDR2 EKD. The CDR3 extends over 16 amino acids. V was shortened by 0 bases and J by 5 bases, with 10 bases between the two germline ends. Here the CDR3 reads CACDTLNTRDTRQMFF. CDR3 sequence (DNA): TGTGCCTGTGACACCCTAAATACTCGGGACACCCGACAGATGTTTTTC.

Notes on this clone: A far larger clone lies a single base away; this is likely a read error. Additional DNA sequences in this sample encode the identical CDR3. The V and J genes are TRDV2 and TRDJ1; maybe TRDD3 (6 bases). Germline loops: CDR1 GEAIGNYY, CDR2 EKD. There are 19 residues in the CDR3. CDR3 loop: CACDTLLPTRGSRPDKLIF. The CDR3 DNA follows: TGTGCCTGCGACACTCTGCTTCCAACCCGGGGATCTCGTCCCGATAAACTCATCTTT.

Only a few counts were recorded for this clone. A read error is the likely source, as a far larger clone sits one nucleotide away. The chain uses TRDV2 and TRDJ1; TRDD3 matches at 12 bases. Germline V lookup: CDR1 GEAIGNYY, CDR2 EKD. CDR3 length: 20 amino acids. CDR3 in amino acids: CACDRVLGDTRAGDTDKPIF. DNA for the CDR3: TGTGCCTGTGACCGCGTACTGGGGGATACACGTGCTGGGGACACCGATAAACCCATCTTT.

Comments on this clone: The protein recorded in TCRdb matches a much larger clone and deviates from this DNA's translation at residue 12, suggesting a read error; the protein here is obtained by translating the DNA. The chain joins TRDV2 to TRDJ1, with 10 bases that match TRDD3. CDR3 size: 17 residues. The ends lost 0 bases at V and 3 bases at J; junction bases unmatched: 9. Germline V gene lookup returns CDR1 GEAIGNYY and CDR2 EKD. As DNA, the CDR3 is TGTGCCTGTGACACCGTCACTGGGGGATTACGCGCCGATAAACTCATCTTT. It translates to CACDTVTGGLRADKLIF.

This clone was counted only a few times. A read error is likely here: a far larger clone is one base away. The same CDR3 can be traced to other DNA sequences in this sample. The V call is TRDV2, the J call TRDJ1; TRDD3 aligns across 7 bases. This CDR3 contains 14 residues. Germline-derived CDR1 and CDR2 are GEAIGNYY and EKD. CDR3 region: CACDILGGSDKLIF. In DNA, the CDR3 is TGTGCCTGTGATATCCTGGGGGGGTCCGATAAGCTCATCTTT.

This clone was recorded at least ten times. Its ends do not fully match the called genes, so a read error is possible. This chain's CDR3 is CASDPLVLGEFTDKLIF. For the CDR3, the DNA is TGTGCCAGTGACCCCCTAGTACTGGGGGAGTTCACCGATAAACTCATCTTT. V usage is TRDV2 and J usage is TRDJ1; 9 bases are a match to TRDD3. From germline, CDR1 is GEAIGNYY and CDR2 EKD. The CDR3 spans 17 residues.